This entry is about one TCR beta chain. What it binds is not known. These data are taken from a study of blood T cells in healthy people across ages. The study's findings and limits: Among T cells, TCR beta diversity per million cells dropped roughly linearly as age rose.

With a J-beta primer mix and a sample-barcoded 5' primer, a second PCR ran about 7 to 11 cycles. At least 2.5 million CDR3-containing paired-end reads were obtained per sample. From the 5' RACE reads, TCRdb called clonotypes with MiXCR, one entry per CDR3 protein. The repertoire consists of approximately 600,000 distinct CDR3 sequences, with around three fifths occurring once and the leading ten covering about two fifths. The germline V and J ends were trimmed by 0 bases and 4 bases, with 7 bases remaining between them. The CDR3 contains 13 residues. Germline assignment: CDR1 SGHDN and CDR2 FVKESK. This sequence was found in a man between 60 and 75 years old in good health. The sequenced sample was blood. The rearrangement joins TRBV14 to TRBJ2-7; D gene unclear. CDR3: CASSQEHGYEQYF. The CDR3 bases are TGTGCCAGCAGCCAAGAGCACGGGTACGAGCAGTACTTC.